Listed below are T cell receptor beta chains from one sample, sequenced in a study of OX40 agonist ivuxolimab in advanced cancers. The table came from immunoSEQ multiplex PCR; TCRdb's copy has only in-frame clones and leaves some out. This table holds approximately 100,000 clones, around nine tenths found once. The sample here was CD4+ or CD8+ T cells sorted from blood, taken in a trial of the OX40 agonist ivuxolimab. The origin of the receptors is an adult with an advanced solid tumor such as melanoma, head and neck, liver or kidney cancer. The CDR3 runs from the conserved cysteine through the conserved F or W. D genes are given only for firm matches. The size entry is marked missing in some rows and otherwise reads once, few, many or a size class.

V: TRBV6-5
length: 12
D: .
size: .
J: TRBJ1-6
DNA: TGTGCCAGCAGCCGGATAAATTCACCCCTCCACTTT
CDR3: CASSRINSPLHF

V: TRBV10-3
length: 12
D: .
size: once
J: TRBJ2-5
DNA: TGTGCCATCAGTGGAGGGCAAGAGACCCAGTACTTC
CDR3: CAISGGQETQYF

V: TRBV11-2
length: 16
D: TRBD2
size: .
J: TRBJ2-3
DNA: TGTGCCAGCAGCCTAACTAGCGGGGGGGCAACAGATACGCAGTATTTT
CDR3: CASSLTSGGATDTQYF

V: TRBV18
length: 16
D: .
size: .
J: TRBJ1-3
DNA: TGTGCCAGCTCCCCTTCCGGGGGGAACTCTGGAAACACCATATATTTT
CDR3: CASSPSGGNSGNTIYF

V: TRBV9
length: 15
D: .
size: .
J: TRBJ1-5
DNA: TGTGCCAGCAGCGTAGCAGGGACCGAAGGCCAGCCCCAGCATTTT
CDR3: CASSVAGTEGQPQHF

V: TRBV5-1
length: 16
D: .
size: .
J: TRBJ1-3
DNA: TGCGCCAGCAGCTTGGTGCCGGGAACGAGTGGAAACACCATATATTTT
CDR3: CASSLVPGTSGNTIYF

V: TRBV7-9
length: 16
D: .
size: .
J: TRBJ2-7
DNA: TGTGCCAGCAGCTTCTTAGGGGGGGCCTTCGAATACGAGCAGTACTTC
CDR3: CASSFLGGAFEYEQYF

V: TRBV11-3
length: 16
D: .
size: .
J: TRBJ2-3
DNA: TGTGCCAGCAGCCCCAACCGGGACTCCGAGGGCGATACGCAGTATTTT
CDR3: CASSPNRDSEGDTQYF

V: TRBV5-1
length: 15
D: .
size: once
J: TRBJ2-3
DNA: TGCGCCAGCAGCCCCCGGATGGTCAGCACAGATACGCAGTATTTT
CDR3: CASSPRMVSTDTQYF

V: TRBV21-1
length: 22
D: .
size: .
J: TRBJ1-2
DNA: TGTGCCAGCAGCCCGCATAACAGGAGAAAAACACCCGAAGGAGTTCAAAGGGATGGCTACACCTTC
CDR3: CASSPHNRRKTPEGVQRDGYTF

V: TRBV18
length: 12
D: .
size: .
J: TRBJ1-1
DNA: TGTGCCAGCTCACAAGGGGAAACTGAAGCTTTCTTT
CDR3: CASSQGETEAFF

V: TRBV7-2
length: 15
D: .
size: .
J: TRBJ1-5
DNA: TGTGCCAGCAGCGCATTGACAGTAAAGGCTCAGCCCCAGCATTTT
CDR3: CASSALTVKAQPQHF

V: TRBV5-1
length: 15
D: TRBD1
size: once
J: TRBJ2-7
DNA: TGCGCCAGCAGCATCCCCGGGACAGGGTGGAACGAGCAGTACTTC
CDR3: CASSIPGTGWNEQYF

V: TRBV7-9
length: 14
D: TRBD1
size: few
J: TRBJ1-2
DNA: TGTGCCAGCAGCCGCGGACAGGGAAACTATGGCTACACCTTC
CDR3: CASSRGQGNYGYTF

V: TRBV7-2
length: 13
D: TRBD1
size: .
J: TRBJ1-2
DNA: TGTGCCAGCAGCGTACAGGGGGGATATGGCTACACCTTC
CDR3: CASSVQGGYGYTF

V: TRBV2
length: 14
D: TRBD2
size: .
J: TRBJ2-7
DNA: TGTGCCAGCAACTTACTAGCGGGGGACTACGAGCAGTACTTC
CDR3: CASNLLAGDYEQYF

V: TRBV27
length: 14
D: .
size: .
J: TRBJ2-6
DNA: TGTGCCAGCAGTTTAGGGCCTGGGGCCAACGTCCTGACTTTC
CDR3: CASSLGPGANVLTF

V: TRBV6-5
length: 13
D: TRBD1
size: .
J: TRBJ2-7
DNA: TGTGCCAGCAGTTTTCAGGGGGCCCGCGAGCAGTACTTC
CDR3: CASSFQGAREQYF

V: TRBV19
length: 15
D: .
size: .
J: TRBJ1-5
DNA: TGTGCCAGTTGTGACCCGGGACCGCTCCACAGGCCCCAGCATTTT
CDR3: CASCDPGPLHRPQHF

V: TRBV29-1
length: 14
D: .
size: .
J: TRBJ2-7
DNA: TGCAGCGTTGAGGGCGGTTTGGGGTCCTACGAGCAGTACTTC
CDR3: CSVEGGLGSYEQYF

V: TRBV12-5
length: 15
D: .
size: .
J: TRBJ1-3
DNA: TGTGCTAGTGGGCGTGACGGAGGCTCTGGAAACACCATATATTTT
CDR3: CASGRDGGSGNTIYF

V: TRBV19
length: 15
D: .
size: once
J: TRBJ2-6
DNA: TGTGCCAGTACCACCCGTAGTGGTGGGGCCAACGTCCTGACTTTC
CDR3: CASTTRSGGANVLTF

V: TRBV4-3
length: 15
D: .
size: .
J: TRBJ1-2
DNA: TGCGCCAGCAGCCAAGACCGTGCCGGGACGGGCGGCTACACCTTC
CDR3: CASSQDRAGTGGYTF

V: TRBV7-9
length: 13
D: .
size: few
J: TRBJ1-5
DNA: TGTGCCAGCAGCTTTGGAATCGGACAGCCCCAGCATTTT
CDR3: CASSFGIGQPQHF

V: TRBV5-6
length: 16
D: TRBD1
size: .
J: TRBJ1-1
DNA: TGTGCCAGCAGCTCCCCGTCTGACAGGGGGCGGGATGAAGCTTTCTTT
CDR3: CASSSPSDRGRDEAFF

V: TRBV9
length: 14
D: .
size: .
J: TRBJ2-5
DNA: TGTGCCAGCAGCCCTTGGGTAGGGGAAGAGACCCAGTACTTC
CDR3: CASSPWVGEETQYF

V: TRBV16
length: 15
D: TRBD1
size: few
J: TRBJ1-5
DNA: TGTGCCAGCAGCCCTAGACAGGGGGCCCAGCAGCCCCAGCATTTT
CDR3: CASSPRQGAQQPQHF

V: TRBV11-2
length: 14
D: TRBD1
size: .
J: TRBJ1-2
DNA: TGTGCCAGCAGCTTGTTTTGGCAGGGGGAAAGCTACACCTTC
CDR3: CASSLFWQGESYTF

V: TRBV11-3
length: 13
D: TRBD2
size: medium-sized
J: TRBJ2-1
DNA: TGTGCCAGCAGCTTAGAGCGGGGGAGAGAGCAGTTCTTC
CDR3: CASSLERGREQFF

V: TRBV6-5
length: 15
D: .
size: .
J: TRBJ1-2
DNA: TGTGCCAGCAGTTACGCCGGGAAAGGGGTGTCTGGCTACACCTTC
CDR3: CASSYAGKGVSGYTF

V: TRBV15
length: 14
D: .
size: .
J: TRBJ2-7
DNA: TGTGCCACCAGCAGAAGACCCGAATCCTACGAGCAGTACTTC
CDR3: CATSRRPESYEQYF

V: TRBV4-3
length: 14
D: .
size: .
J: TRBJ1-1
DNA: TGCGCCAGCAGCCTCCACCGGGGGGCTTATGAAGCTTTCTTT
CDR3: CASSLHRGAYEAFF

V: TRBV29-1
length: 13
D: .
size: once
J: TRBJ1-2
DNA: TGCAGCGTTGCACACAGCACTAACTATGGCTACACCTTC
CDR3: CSVAHSTNYGYTF

V: TRBV7-2
length: 13
D: .
size: .
J: TRBJ1-1
DNA: TGTGCCAGCCGCAGGGATCCGAACACTGAAGCTTTCTTT
CDR3: CASRRDPNTEAFF

V: TRBV18
length: 13
D: TRBD1
size: .
J: TRBJ1-2
DNA: TGTGCCAGCTCAGTGGGACAGAACTATGGCTACACCTTC
CDR3: CASSVGQNYGYTF

V: TRBV5-1
length: 13
D: .
size: few
J: TRBJ1-1
DNA: TGCGCCAGCAAGTACACCATGAACACTGAAGCTTTCTTT
CDR3: CASKYTMNTEAFF

V: TRBV11-2
length: 15
D: TRBD1
size: .
J: TRBJ2-1
DNA: TGTGCCAGCAGCTTCGGGACAGGGGCTTACAATGAGCAGTTCTTC
CDR3: CASSFGTGAYNEQFF

V: TRBV10-2
length: 14
D: .
size: .
J: TRBJ2-7
DNA: TGCGCCAGCACGCACGGGGGCGGTGGAAGCGAGCAGTACTTC
CDR3: CASTHGGGGSEQYF

V: TRBV30
length: 14
D: TRBD1
size: .
J: TRBJ1-4
DNA: TGCGGCCTCTCAGTGGGACAGGGGAGCGAAAAACTGTTTTTT
CDR3: CGLSVGQGSEKLFF

V: TRBV7-2
length: 15
D: TRBD2
size: .
J: TRBJ2-7
DNA: TGTGCCAGCAGATCTAGCGGGGGGGCCCGGGGCGAGCAGTACTTC
CDR3: CASRSSGGARGEQYF

V: TRBV7-2
length: 12
D: .
size: .
J: TRBJ1-1
DNA: TGTGCCAGCAGCTTAGTAGGGGGGCCGGCTTTCTTT
CDR3: CASSLVGGPAFF

V: TRBV5-1
length: 16
D: .
size: .
J: TRBJ1-1
DNA: TGCGCCAGCAGCGGCACGAGAGGACACCTGAACACTGAAGCTTTCTTT
CDR3: CASSGTRGHLNTEAFF

V: TRBV18
length: 18
D: TRBD2
size: .
J: TRBJ2-1
DNA: TGTGCCAGCTCACCACCCAGCGGGGGGGCCGCAGGTTACAATGAGCAGTTCTTC
CDR3: CASSPPSGGAAGYNEQFF

V: TRBV7-9
length: 15
D: .
size: .
J: TRBJ1-5
DNA: TGTGCCAGCAGCTTCTCAGGGGCAGCTAATCAGCCCCAGCATTTT
CDR3: CASSFSGAANQPQHF

V: TRBV7-2
length: 13
D: .
size: .
J: TRBJ1-2
DNA: TGTGCCAGCAGCTTAGGGGGGCAGGTTGGCTACACCTTC
CDR3: CASSLGGQVGYTF

V: TRBV28
length: 15
D: TRBD2
size: .
J: TRBJ2-7
DNA: TGTGCCAGCAGGGCTGCGGGGGGGAGCTCCTACGAGCAGTACTTC
CDR3: CASRAAGGSSYEQYF

V: TRBV7-8
length: 15
D: TRBD1
size: few
J: TRBJ2-7
DNA: TGTGCCAGCAGCTCCGCGACAGGGGACGGCTACGAGCAGTACTTC
CDR3: CASSSATGDGYEQYF

V: TRBV5-4
length: 15
D: TRBD2
size: .
J: TRBJ2-1
DNA: TGTGCCAGCAGCCCGGGGGGGTCCAACGTCAATGAGCAGTTCTTC
CDR3: CASSPGGSNVNEQFF

V: TRBV29-1
length: 15
D: .
size: .
J: TRBJ2-3
DNA: TGCAGCGTTGAAGGAACAGGGGGGGCAACAGATACGCAGTATTTT
CDR3: CSVEGTGGATDTQYF

V: TRBV28
length: 12
D: TRBD1
size: .
J: TRBJ2-1
DNA: TGTGCCAGCAGACAGGGGGCAGGAGAGCAGTTCTTC
CDR3: CASRQGAGEQFF

V: TRBV28
length: 13
D: .
size: .
J: TRBJ1-5
DNA: TGTGCCAGCAGGACCGGGGGCAATCAGCCCCAGCATTTT
CDR3: CASRTGGNQPQHF

V: TRBV30
length: 14
D: .
size: .
J: TRBJ2-3
DNA: TGTGCCTGGAGTGTAGGGGGGGCATCGGATACGCAGTATTTT
CDR3: CAWSVGGASDTQYF

V: TRBV7-2
length: 13
D: .
size: .
J: TRBJ2-5
DNA: TGTGCCAGCAGCTACGGACTGGTCGGGACCCAGTACTTC
CDR3: CASSYGLVGTQYF

V: TRBV7-2
length: 17
D: .
size: .
J: TRBJ1-5
DNA: TGTGCCAGCAGCTTAGCCGTGGGGCAGGGTAGCAATCAGCCCCAGCATTTT
CDR3: CASSLAVGQGSNQPQHF

V: TRBV7-2
length: 17
D: TRBD2
size: .
J: TRBJ2-3
DNA: TGTGCCAGCAGCTTAGCCCTAGGAGCGGGAGGCACAGATACGCAGTATTTT
CDR3: CASSLALGAGGTDTQYF

V: TRBV28
length: 13
D: TRBD1
size: .
J: TRBJ1-5
DNA: TGTGCCAGCAGCCGGACAGGGAATCAGCCCCAGCATTTT
CDR3: CASSRTGNQPQHF

V: TRBV7-2
length: 16
D: TRBD1
size: .
J: TRBJ1-2
DNA: TGTGCCAGCAGCTTCAGGGGGCAGGGGATAAACTATGGCTACACCTTC
CDR3: CASSFRGQGINYGYTF